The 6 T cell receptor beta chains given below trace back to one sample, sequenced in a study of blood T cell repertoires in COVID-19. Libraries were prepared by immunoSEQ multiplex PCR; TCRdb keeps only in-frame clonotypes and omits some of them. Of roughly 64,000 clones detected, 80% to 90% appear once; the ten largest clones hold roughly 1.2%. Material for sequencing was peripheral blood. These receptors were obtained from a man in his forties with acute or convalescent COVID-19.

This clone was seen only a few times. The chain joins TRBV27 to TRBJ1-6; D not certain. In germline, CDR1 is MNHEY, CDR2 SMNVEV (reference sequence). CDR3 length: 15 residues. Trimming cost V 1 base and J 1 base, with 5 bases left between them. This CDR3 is CASSLYGSYNSPLHF. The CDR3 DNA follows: TGTGCCAGCAGTTTATACGGGTCCTATAATTCACCCCTCCACTTT.

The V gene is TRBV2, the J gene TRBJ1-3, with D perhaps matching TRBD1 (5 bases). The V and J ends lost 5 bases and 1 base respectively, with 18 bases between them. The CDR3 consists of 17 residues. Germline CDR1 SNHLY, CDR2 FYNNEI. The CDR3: CASSRRRGDGSGNTIYF. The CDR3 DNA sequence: TGTGCCAGCAGTCGTCGAAGGGGCGATGGTTCTGGAAACACCATATATTTT. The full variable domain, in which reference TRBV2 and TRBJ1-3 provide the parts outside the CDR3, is EPEVTQTPSHQVTQMGQEVILRCVPISNHLYFYWYRQILGQKVEFLVSFYNNEISEKSEIFDDQFSVERPDGSNFTLKIRSTKLEDSAMYFCASSRRRGDGSGNTIYFGEGSWLTVV.

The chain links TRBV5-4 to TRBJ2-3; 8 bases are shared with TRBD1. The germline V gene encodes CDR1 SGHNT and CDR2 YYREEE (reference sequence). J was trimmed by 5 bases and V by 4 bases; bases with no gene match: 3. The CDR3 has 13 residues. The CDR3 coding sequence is TGTGCCAGCAGCCCTGGGACAGGAGATACGCAGTATTTT. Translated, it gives CASSPGTGDTQYF.

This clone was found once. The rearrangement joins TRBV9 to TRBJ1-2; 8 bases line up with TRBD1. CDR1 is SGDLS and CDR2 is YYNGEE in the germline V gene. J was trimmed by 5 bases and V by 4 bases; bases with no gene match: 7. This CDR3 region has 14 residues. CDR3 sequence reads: CASSFRTGFYGYTF. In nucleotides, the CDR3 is TGTGCCAGCAGCTTCCGGACAGGGTTTTATGGCTACACCTTC.

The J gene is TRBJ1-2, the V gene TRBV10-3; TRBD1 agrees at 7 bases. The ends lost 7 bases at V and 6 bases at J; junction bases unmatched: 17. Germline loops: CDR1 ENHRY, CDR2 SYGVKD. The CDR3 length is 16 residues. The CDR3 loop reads CAITTSDRLASNGYTF. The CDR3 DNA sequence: TGTGCCATCACCACTTCGGACAGGTTAGCCTCAAATGGCTACACCTTC.

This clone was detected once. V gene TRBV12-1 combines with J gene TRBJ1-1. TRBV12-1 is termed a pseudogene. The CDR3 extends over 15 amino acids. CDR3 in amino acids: CASSLLGGGGTEAFF. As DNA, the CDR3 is TGTGCCAGCAGTTTACTCGGGGGGGGTGGGACTGAAGCTTTCTTT.